The T cell receptor (beta chain) under discussion was sequenced for a study of T cells expressing NK-cell markers. Study-wide background: Sequenced donors, eight in total, included seven who were HCMV-seropositive and one who was seronegative.

TCRdb reworked the 5' RACE reads into one entry per CDR3 protein, no DNA. The sample has about 160,000 distinct CDR3 sequences; the top ten hold around 18%. This CDR3 has 14 amino acids. Germline CDR1 and CDR2: ENHRY and SYGVKD. The sequence was obtained from a woman between 18 and 69 years old in good health. Sequencing was done on a sample of blood T cells: a sorted CD56 or NKG2C T cell subset, CD4+ or CD8+ T cells, or bulk PBMC T cells (not recorded which). V usage is TRBV10-3 and J usage is TRBJ2-7; TCRdb gives TRBD1 as the D gene, but with no DNA this cannot be confirmed. The CDR3 spells CAISESPGAGEQYF.